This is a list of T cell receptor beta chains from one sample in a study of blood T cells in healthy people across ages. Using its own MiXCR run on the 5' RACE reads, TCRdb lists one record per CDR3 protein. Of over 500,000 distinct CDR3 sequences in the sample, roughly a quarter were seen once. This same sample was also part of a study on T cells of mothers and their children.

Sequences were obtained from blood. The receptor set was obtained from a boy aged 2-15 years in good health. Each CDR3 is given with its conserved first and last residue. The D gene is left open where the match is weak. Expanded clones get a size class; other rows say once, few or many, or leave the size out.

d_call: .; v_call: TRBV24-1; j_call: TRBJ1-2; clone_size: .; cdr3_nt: TGTGCCACCAGTGATTCCGGCAGCCGACTCTATGGCTACACCTTC; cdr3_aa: CATSDSGSRLYGYTF
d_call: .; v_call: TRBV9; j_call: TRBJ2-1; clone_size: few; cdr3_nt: TGTGCCAGCAGCGTCTCAGGGAACAATGAGCAGTTCTTC; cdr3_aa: CASSVSGNNEQFF
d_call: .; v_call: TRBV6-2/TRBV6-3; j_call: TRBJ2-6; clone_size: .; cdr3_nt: TGTGCCAGCAGGGCTGGGGCCAACGTCCTGACTTTC; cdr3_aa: CASRAGANVLTF
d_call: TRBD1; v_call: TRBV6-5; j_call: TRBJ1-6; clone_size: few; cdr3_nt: TGTGCCAGCAGCTCGGGACAGGAGTCGTCCTCACCCCTCCACTTT; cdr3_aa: CASSSGQESSSPLHF
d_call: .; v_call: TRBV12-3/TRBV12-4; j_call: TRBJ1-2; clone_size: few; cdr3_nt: TGTGCCAGCGGCGTGTGGGGAACGGATAACTATGGCTACACCTTC; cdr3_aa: CASGVWGTDNYGYTF
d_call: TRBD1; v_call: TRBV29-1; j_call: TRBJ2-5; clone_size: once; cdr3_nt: TGCAGCGTCGGACAGGTCGGGGAGACCCAGTACTTC; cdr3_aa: CSVGQVGETQYF
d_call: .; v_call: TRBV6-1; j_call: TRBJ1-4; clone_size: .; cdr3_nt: TGTGCCAGCAGTGAAGGGCAAGCAACTAATGAAAAACTGTTTTTT; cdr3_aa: CASSEGQATNEKLFF
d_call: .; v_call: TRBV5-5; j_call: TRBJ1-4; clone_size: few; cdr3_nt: TGTGCCAGCAGCTTGGCCAGGACTCCAACTAATGAAAAACTGTTTTTT; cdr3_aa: CASSLARTPTNEKLFF
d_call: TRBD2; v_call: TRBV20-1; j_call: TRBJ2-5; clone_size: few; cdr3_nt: TGCAGTGCTAGTTTTCCAGCGGGAGCAGAGACCCAGTACTTC; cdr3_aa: CSASFPAGAETQYF
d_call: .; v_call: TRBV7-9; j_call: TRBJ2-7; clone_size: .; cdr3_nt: TGTGTCAGCAGCTTAGCGCAGGCGACCTACGAGCAGTACTTC; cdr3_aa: CVSSLAQATYEQYF
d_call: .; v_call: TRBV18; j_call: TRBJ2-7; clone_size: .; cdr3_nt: TGTGCCAGCTCACCAACCGGGCCCTACGAGCAGTACTTC; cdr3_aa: CASSPTGPYEQYF
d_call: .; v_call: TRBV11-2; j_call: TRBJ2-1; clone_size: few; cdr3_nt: TGTGCCAGCAGCTTTCTATCCCGTATCGGGGGTAAGAGGTCCTACAATGAGCAGTTCTTC; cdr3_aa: CASSFLSRIGGKRSYNEQFF
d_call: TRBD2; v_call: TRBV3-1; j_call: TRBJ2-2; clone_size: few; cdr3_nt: TGTGCCAGCAGCCAGGCGACTAGCGGGCCCCTAGGACCCGGGGAGCTGTTTTTT; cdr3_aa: CASSQATSGPLGPGELFF
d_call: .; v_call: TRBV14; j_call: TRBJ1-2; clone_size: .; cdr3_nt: TGTGCCAGTAGCCAGGAGACAGGACCGAACTATGGCTACACCTTC; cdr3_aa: CASSQETGPNYGYTF
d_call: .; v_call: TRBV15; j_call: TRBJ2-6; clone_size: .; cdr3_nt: TGTGCCACCAGCAGACGGAAGATCTCTGGGGCCAACGTCCTGACTTTC; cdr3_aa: CATSRRKISGANVLTF
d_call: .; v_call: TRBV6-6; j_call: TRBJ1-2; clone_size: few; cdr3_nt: TGTGCCAGCAGTATGTCAGAGGGCCTCAACTATGGCTACACCTTC; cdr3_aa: CASSMSEGLNYGYTF
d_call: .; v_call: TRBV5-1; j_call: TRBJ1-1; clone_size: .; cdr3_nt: TGCGCCAGCAGGACCCCGGGGTCAAACACTGAAGCTTTCTTT; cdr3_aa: CASRTPGSNTEAFF
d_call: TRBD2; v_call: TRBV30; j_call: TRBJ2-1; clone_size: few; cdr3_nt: TGTGCCTGGAGTGTGACTAGCGGGGGGGCCGAGCAGTTCTTC; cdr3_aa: CAWSVTSGGAEQFF
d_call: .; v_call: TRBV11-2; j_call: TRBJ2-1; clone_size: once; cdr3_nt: TGTGCCAGCAGCTTGGGTCACTCAGGTTACAATGAGCAGTTCTTC; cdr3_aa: CASSLGHSGYNEQFF
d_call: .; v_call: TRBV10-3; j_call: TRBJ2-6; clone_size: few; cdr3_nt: TGTGCCACGGAACTAGCTGGGGCCAACGTCCTGACTTTC; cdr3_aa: CATELAGANVLTF
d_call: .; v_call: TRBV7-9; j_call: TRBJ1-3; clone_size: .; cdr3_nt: TGTGCCAGCAACCCCCAGGGGCTCCGCTCTGGAAACACCATATATTTT; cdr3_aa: CASNPQGLRSGNTIYF
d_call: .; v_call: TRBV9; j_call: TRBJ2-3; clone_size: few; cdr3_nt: TGTGCCAGCAGCGATCCCAGGGGCTGGAGTCCGGATACGCAGTATTTT; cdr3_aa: CASSDPRGWSPDTQYF
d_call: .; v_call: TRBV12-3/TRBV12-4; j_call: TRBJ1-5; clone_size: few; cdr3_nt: TGTGCCAGCAGTTTAACTGGGCAGGGGACTCAGCCCCAGCATTTT; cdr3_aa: CASSLTGQGTQPQHF
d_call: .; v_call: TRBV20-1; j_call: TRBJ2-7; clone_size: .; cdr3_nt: TGCAGTGCTAGGGTAGGGGGAGGGGGAGGATACGAGCAGTACTTC; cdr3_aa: CSARVGGGGGYEQYF
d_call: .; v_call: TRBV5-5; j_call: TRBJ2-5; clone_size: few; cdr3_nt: TGTGCCAGCAGCTTGGCCAGTCACCACCGCCAAGAGACCCAGTACTTC; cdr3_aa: CASSLASHHRQETQYF
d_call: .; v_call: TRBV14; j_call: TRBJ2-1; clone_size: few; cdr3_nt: TGTGCCAGCAGCCAAGTTTTACCCGGCTCCTACAATGAGCAGTTCTTC; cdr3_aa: CASSQVLPGSYNEQFF
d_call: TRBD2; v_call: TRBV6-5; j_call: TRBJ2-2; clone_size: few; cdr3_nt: TGTGCCAGCAGCCCACTAGCGGAGAACACCGGGGAGCTGTTTTTT; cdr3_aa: CASSPLAENTGELFF
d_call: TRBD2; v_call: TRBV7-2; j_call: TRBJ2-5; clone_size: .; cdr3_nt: TGTGCTTCAGGGACTAGCGGGAGGCACCAAGAGACCCAGTACTTC; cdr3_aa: CASGTSGRHQETQYF
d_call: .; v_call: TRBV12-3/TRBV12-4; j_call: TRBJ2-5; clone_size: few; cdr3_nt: TGTGCCAGCAGTTTGGGCAAAAAGACCCAGTACTTC; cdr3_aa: CASSLGKKTQYF
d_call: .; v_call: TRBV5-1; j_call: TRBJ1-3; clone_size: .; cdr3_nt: TGCGCCAGCAGCTATGGGGACACCATATATTTT; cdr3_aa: CASSYGDTIYF
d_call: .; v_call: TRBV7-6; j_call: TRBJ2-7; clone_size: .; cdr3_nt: TGTGCCAGCAGCTCGGGCTTTACTAGGTCCTACGAGCAGTACTTC; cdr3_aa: CASSSGFTRSYEQYF
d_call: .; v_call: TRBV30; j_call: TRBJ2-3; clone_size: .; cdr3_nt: TGTGCCTGGAGTGGAGGCGGTACGCAGTATTTT; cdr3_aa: CAWSGGGTQYF
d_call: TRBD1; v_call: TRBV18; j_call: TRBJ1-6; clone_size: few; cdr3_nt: TGTGCCAGCTCACGACAGGGCCCCACTAATTCACCCCTCCACTTT; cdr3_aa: CASSRQGPTNSPLHF
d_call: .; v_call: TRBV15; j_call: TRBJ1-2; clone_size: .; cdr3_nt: TGTGCCACCAGCATCCTCCGGGGACCCACATATGGCTACACCTTC; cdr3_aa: CATSILRGPTYGYTF
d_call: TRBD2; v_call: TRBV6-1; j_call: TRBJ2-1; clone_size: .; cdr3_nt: TGTGCCAGCAGTGAATCGGCGGGAGGGAGGGGTGAGCAGTTCTTC; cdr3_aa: CASSESAGGRGEQFF
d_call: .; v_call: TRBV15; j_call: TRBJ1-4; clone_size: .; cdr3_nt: TGTGCCACCAGCGGAAGGACGGGAACTAATGAAAAACTGTTTTTT; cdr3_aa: CATSGRTGTNEKLFF
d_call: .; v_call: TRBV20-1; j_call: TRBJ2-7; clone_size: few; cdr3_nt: TGCAGTGCTAGCGTCCCCACTAGCTACGAGCAGTACTTC; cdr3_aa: CSASVPTSYEQYF
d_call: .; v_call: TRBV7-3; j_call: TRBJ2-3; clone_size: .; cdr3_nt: TGTGCCAGCAGCTTCACGGGGCAGAGTGTTACGCAGTATTTT; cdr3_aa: CASSFTGQSVTQYF
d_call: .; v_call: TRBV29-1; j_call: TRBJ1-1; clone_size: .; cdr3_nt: TGCAGCGTTGATCGAATCCGGGAAAAATACACCTTT; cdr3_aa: CSVDRIREKYTF
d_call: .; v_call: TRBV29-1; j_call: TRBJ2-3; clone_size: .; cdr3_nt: TGCAGCGTGGCCGGGACGGGTAATTTT; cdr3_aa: CSVAGTGNF
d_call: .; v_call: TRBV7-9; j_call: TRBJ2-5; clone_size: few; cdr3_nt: TGTGCCAGCAGAGAGGAGGATGAGTGGGAGACCCAGTACTTC; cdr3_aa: CASREEDEWETQYF
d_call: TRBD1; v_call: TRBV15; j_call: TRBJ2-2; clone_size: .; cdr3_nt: TGTGCCACCAGCAGAGATACAGGGGCGGCCGGGGAGCTGTTTTTT; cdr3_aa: CATSRDTGAAGELFF
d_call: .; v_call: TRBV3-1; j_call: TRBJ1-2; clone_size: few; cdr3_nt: TGTGCCAGCAGCCCCCAACAGGGACCCTATGGCTACACCTTC; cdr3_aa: CASSPQQGPYGYTF